This T cell receptor beta chain was recovered during a study of response to subunit inactivated influenza vaccine. Each CDR3 protein gets one entry after TCRdb re-called the RT-PCR reads with MiXCR. The data hold 750,000 to 850,000 distinct CDR3 sequences, with approximately 18% observed a single time. The CDR3 runs to 15 residues. CDR1 is DFQATT and CDR2 is SNEGSKA in the germline V gene (reference sequence). V lost 0 bases, J lost 1 base, and 2 bases stayed unmatched. The sequenced sample was PBMCs from blood, obtained around 5 days after vaccination. This sequence originates from a man in his fifties who received an inactivated influenza vaccine. This chain joins TRBV20-1 and TRBJ2-3, with TRBD2 identical over 9 bases. The CDR3, as DNA: TGCAGTGCTAGAGATCGCGGGAGGGGCACAGATACGCAGTATTTT. This sequence encodes CSARDRGRGTDTQYF.